These 28 T cell receptor beta chains share one sample of origin, sequenced in a study of immune evolution from preneoplasia to lung adenocarcinoma. TCRdb keeps only in-frame clones here, not all; method: immunoSEQ multiplex PCR. The sample lists over 4,000 clones; about 80% were seen once. The sample taken for sequencing was FFPE minimally invasive lung adenocarcinoma tissue. The receptors were sampled from a person aged 70 to 85 with lung adenocarcinoma.

This chain uses TRBV7-9 with TRBJ2-3, with 10 positions matching TRBD2. The CDR3 covers 15 residues. The V segment lost 5 bases and the J segment 4 bases; nucleotides outside the gene matches: 6. CDR1 SEHNR and CDR2 FQNEAQ come from the germline V gene (reference sequence). The DNA for the CDR3 is TGTGCCAGCAGCCCCTCTAGCGGGAGCCCAGATACGCAGTATTTT. Translated: CASSPSSGSPDTQYF.

The V call is TRBV9, the J call TRBJ1-1; D is unclear. The CDR3 consists of 14 residues. Per germline, CDR1 SGDLS and CDR2 YYNGEE. V gave up 2 bases and J gave up 0 bases, with 8 bases separating them. This chain's CDR3 is CASSVLPMNTEAFF. As DNA, the CDR3 is TGTGCCAGCAGCGTCCTCCCCATGAACACTGAAGCTTTCTTT.

This clone was seen more than once but under ten times. The CDR3 nucleotides read TGTGCCAGTAGCCTACAGGGGAGAGGCTACACCTTC. Protein sequence: CASSLQGRGYTF. This chain joins TRBV19 and TRBJ1-2; 7 nucleotides line up with TRBD1. Germline CDR1 and CDR2: LNHDA and SQIVND (reference sequence). Trimming removed 6 bases from V and 8 bases from J; junction bases left unmatched: 6. The CDR3 is 12 residues long. The full variable domain, rest sourced from reference TRBV19 and TRBJ1-2, is DGGITQSPKYLFRKEGQNVTLSCEQNLNHDAMYWYRQDPGQGLRLIYYSQIVNDFQKGDIAEGYSVSREKKESFPLTVTSAQKNPTAFYLCASSLQGRGYTFGSGTRLTVV.

V is TRBV10-3 and J is TRBJ1-1, with TRBD1 as a possible D gene (5 bases). CDR1 is ENHRY and CDR2 is SYGVKD in the germline V gene. CDR3 length equals 14 residues. V shed 0 bases and J shed 1 base, with 6 bases lying between them. CDR3 bases: TGTGCCATCAGTGAGTCGGGGGGGAACACTGAAGCTTTCTTT. Translated: CAISESGGNTEAFF.

The gene calls are TRBV28 and TRBJ2-7; D ambiguous. Germline V gene lookup returns CDR1 MDHEN and CDR2 SYDVKM. The CDR3 extends over 12 amino acids. The V gene lost 3 bases and the J gene lost 3 bases, with 6 bases spanning the gap. The CDR3 region has the DNA TGTGCCAGCAGTTTTGGCCGCTACGAGCAGTACTTC. Translation gives CASSFGRYEQYF.

The chain is built from TRBV7-2 and TRBJ1-4; TRBD1 matches at 12 bases. The ends lost 1 base at V and 3 bases at J; junction bases unmatched: 3. Germline CDR1 is SGHTA and CDR2 is FQGNSA. The CDR3 runs 17 residues. The CDR3 DNA sequence: TGTGCCAGCAGCTTAGTGGGACAGGGGGCTTCTAATGAAAAACTGTTTTTT. Translation gives CASSLVGQGASNEKLFF. The whole variable domain, remainder taken from reference TRBV7-2 and TRBJ1-4, is GAGVSQSPSNKVTEKGKDVELRCDPISGHTALYWYRQSLGQGLEFLIYFQGNSAPDKSGLPSDRFSAERTGGSVSTLTIQRTQQEDSAVYLCASSLVGQGASNEKLFFGSGTQLSVL.

The rearrangement joins TRBV4-2 to TRBJ2-2; 16 bases fit TRBD2. The J segment lost 11 bases and the V segment lost 4 bases, leaving 13 bases of the junction unmatched. The CDR3 contains 18 residues. CDR1 and CDR2 from the germline V gene are LGHNA and YNFKEQ. The CDR3 nucleotides read TGTGCCAGCAGCCCGGGACTAGCGGGAGGGCCGAGGCGCGGTGAGCTGTTTTTT. Protein sequence: CASSPGLAGGPRRGELFF.

With respect to this clone: The junction departs from the called germline gene at one end, perhaps through a read error. CDR3 in amino acids: CASSVGTSGIFF. CDR3 in DNA: TGCGCCAGCAGTGTGGGGACTAGCGGGATCTTCTTT. The chain joins TRBV10-1 to TRBJ2-3; TRBD2 aligns across 13 bases. Germline V gene data show CDR1 as WNHNN and CDR2 as SYGVQD (reference sequence). The CDR3 length is 12 residues.

CDR3 sequence: CASSLFPGGDSPLHF. The DNA of the CDR3 is TGTGCCAGCAGCTTATTTCCGGGGGGAGATTCACCCCTCCACTTT. The chain recombines TRBV7-2 with TRBJ1-6; TRBD1 might be the D (5 bases). CDR1 is SGHTA, CDR2 FQGNSA, per germline. Trimming stripped 2 bases from V and 8 bases from J, with 13 bases between. This CDR3 contains 15 residues.

V gene TRBV21-1 combines with J gene TRBJ2-5; whether TRBD1, the table's D call, matches the DNA was not checked. The DNA end lines up better with TRBJ2-7; the J call may be wrong. TRBV21-1 is assigned pseudogene status. This CDR3 is 15 amino acids long. CDR3 nucleotide sequence: TGTGCCAGCAGCAGAGGAGGGGGCCAGCCCTACGAGCAGTACTTC. Its protein product is CASSRGGGQPYEQYF.

V and J are TRBV10-3 and TRBJ1-1; 7 bases fit TRBD1. This CDR3 contains 12 residues. Germline CDR1 and CDR2: ENHRY and SYGVKD. V trimming: 6 bases; J trimming: 3 bases; junction bases outside the gene matches: 1. DNA of the CDR3: TGTGCCATCAGGGGACAGTACACTGAAGCTTTCTTT. Its protein is CAIRGQYTEAFF.

The chain is built from TRBV10-3 and TRBJ1-2; D unresolved. V was clipped by 8 bases and J by 4 bases, with 14 bases between them. The CDR3 is made up of 13 amino acids. CDR1 and CDR2 (germline): ENHRY, SYGVKD. The CDR3 sequence is CAIGPPGAYGYTF. CDR3 bases: TGTGCCATCGGCCCCCCAGGCGCCTATGGCTACACCTTC.

This clone was recorded a few times. The rearrangement links TRBV7-9 to TRBJ2-3, with TRBD2 identical over 9 bases. Losses at the gene ends were 5 bases for V and 3 bases for J; bases not matched to a gene: 12. The CDR3 consists of 17 residues. Germline values: CDR1 SEHNR, CDR2 FQNEAQ (reference sequence). The DNA for the CDR3 is TGTGCCAGCAGCCCCCGCCTGGCGGGGGGGCCGACAGATACGCAGTATTTT. This encodes CASSPRLAGGPTDTQYF.

V gene TRBV7-2 combines with J gene TRBJ1-1; a weak D match, TRBD1 (6 bases). Germline V CDR1 and CDR2: SGHTA, FQGNSA. With 1 base removed from V and 5 bases from J, the gap between germline ends came to 8 bases. CDR3 length equals 13 residues. CDR3 nucleotide sequence: TGTGCCAGCAGCTTAGACAGGGTTACTGAAGCTTTCTTT. This gives the protein CASSLDRVTEAFF.

This chain uses TRBV28 with TRBJ2-5, with TRBD2 matching over 10 bases. Germline lookup yields CDR1 MDHEN and CDR2 SYDVKM. The V and J ends lost 7 bases and 0 bases, in that order; junction bases with no gene match: 5. The CDR3 contains 15 residues. The CDR3 DNA reads as TGTGCCAGCACCGAAGGACTAGCGGACCAAGAGACCCAGTACTTC. This encodes CASTEGLADQETQYF.

The rearrangement uses TRBV11-3 and TRBJ2-7, with D possibly TRBD1 on 6 matching bases. The length of the CDR3 is 14 residues. V dropped 5 bases and J dropped 6 bases, with 17 bases sitting between them. CDR1 is SGHNT and CDR2 is YENEEA in the germline V gene. DNA for the CDR3: TGTGCCAGCAGCCCTAGCAGGGGAAACATCGAGCAGTACTTC. Its translation: CASSPSRGNIEQYF.

The V call is TRBV6-6, the J call TRBJ1-5, with 9 bases identical to TRBD1. CDR1 MNHNY and CDR2 SVGAGI come from the germline V gene (reference sequence). V dropped 5 bases and J dropped 0; count of bases not matched to a gene: 5. The CDR3 totals 16 residues. This chain's CDR3 is CASSPRDRASNQPQHF. CDR3 coding DNA: TGTGCCAGCAGTCCCCGGGACAGGGCTAGCAATCAGCCCCAGCATTTT.

V is TRBV29-1 and J is TRBJ2-7; the D gene is possibly TRBD1 (6 bases). CDR1 is SQVTM, CDR2 ANQGSEA, per germline. The CDR3 is made up of 11 amino acids. Trimming pared 7 bases from V and 1 base from J, leaving 8 bases between. Here the CDR3 reads CSAGQSYEQYF. In DNA form, the CDR3 reads TGCAGCGCTGGACAGTCCTACGAGCAGTACTTC.

In its sample, this clone ranks as large (0.1 to 1%). This rearrangement joins TRBV6-5 to TRBJ1-2, with 10 bases matching TRBD1. Unmatched junction bases numbered 3, after V lost 11 bases and J lost 3 bases. This CDR3 is 12 amino acids long. From germline, CDR1 is MNHEY and CDR2 SVGAGI. DNA of the CDR3: TGTGCCGGAGGACAGGGGGACTATGGCTACACCTTC. Translated: CAGGQGDYGYTF.

This clone was detected a few times. The J gene is TRBJ2-1, the V gene TRBV6-6, with TRBD1 matching over 8 bases. Germline V gene data show CDR1 as MNHNY and CDR2 as SVGAGI (reference sequence). J gave up 0 bases and V 9 bases, and 4 bases lay outside the gene matches. The CDR3 consists of 14 residues. CDR3 sequence reads: CASAGTGSYNEQFF. CDR3 coding DNA: TGTGCCAGTGCCGGGACAGGCTCCTACAATGAGCAGTTCTTC.

This clone was seen just once. V usage is TRBV2 and J usage is TRBJ1-1; 9 bases fit TRBD1. Germline CDR1 and CDR2: SNHLY and FYNNEI. The CDR3 has 13 amino acids. Germline trimming cut 6 bases from V and 4 bases from J; bases unmatched to any gene: 3. CDR3 loop: CASRQTGGTEAFF. DNA for the CDR3: TGTGCCAGCAGACAGACAGGGGGCACTGAAGCTTTCTTT.

This chain joins TRBV7-2 and TRBJ2-7; TRBD2 agrees at 11 bases. Germline V CDR1 and CDR2: SGHTA, FQGNSA. The CDR3 sequence is 15 residues long. V dropped 4 bases and J dropped 4; count of bases not matched to a gene: 6. Here the CDR3 reads CASSSYGTSGYEQYF. CDR3 nucleotides: TGTGCCAGCAGCTCTTACGGGACTAGCGGATACGAGCAGTACTTC.

There are a few counts of this clone. The genes are TRBV6-5 and TRBJ1-1, with 12 bases matching TRBD1. V trimming: 6 bases; J trimming: 6 bases; junction bases outside the gene matches: 8. CDR3 length: 15 amino acids. Germline loops: CDR1 MNHEY, CDR2 SVGAGI. The CDR3 loop is CASRQPGQGAPEAFF. In DNA, the CDR3 is TGTGCCAGCAGACAACCGGGACAGGGGGCGCCTGAAGCTTTCTTT.

The table lists this clone with a few counts. The V and J genes are TRBV6-6 and TRBJ1-4; no definite D call. Looked up from germline, CDR1 is MNHNY and CDR2 is SVGAGI (reference sequence). This CDR3 comprises 15 residues. The ends were cut back, 0 bases at V and 0 bases at J, with 5 bases in the middle. This CDR3 reads CASSYSRATNEKLFF. The CDR3 coding sequence is TGTGCCAGCAGTTACTCGAGGGCAACTAATGAAAAACTGTTTTTT.

The chain carries TRBV7-6 and TRBJ2-1; tentative D call: TRBD1 (5 bases). This CDR3 contains 13 residues. CDR1 is SGHVS and CDR2 is FNYEAQ in the germline V gene. Trimming shortened V by 5 bases and J by 5 bases, and 10 bases separated the two germline ends. CDR3 sequence: CASSLLDNNEQFF. CDR3 in DNA: TGTGCCAGCAGCCTACTGGACAACAATGAGCAGTTCTTC. Full variable domain (missing parts from reference TRBV7-6 and TRBJ2-1): GAGVSQSPRYKVTKRGQDVALRCDPISGHVSLYWYRQALGQGPEFLTYFNYEAQQDKSGLPNDRFSAERPEGSISTLTIQRTEQRDSAMYRCASSLLDNNEQFFGPGTRLTVL.

This chain joins TRBV21-1 and TRBJ1-5; the D call in the table, TRBD1, was not verified against the DNA. TRBV21-1 is noted as a pseudogene. The CDR3 has 19 amino acids. The CDR3 region is CASSNKAGTGAYSNQPQHF. The CDR3 DNA is TGTGCCAGCAGCAATAAAGCCGGGACAGGAGCATATAGCAATCAGCCCCAGCATTTT.

The chain uses TRBV2 and TRBJ2-6, with a possible D match to TRBD2 (5 bases). The CDR3 totals 15 residues. CDR1 and CDR2 (germline): SNHLY, FYNNEI. V was clipped by 9 bases and J by 0 bases, with 12 bases between them. For the CDR3, the DNA is TGTGCCAGTGAGGCGGGCAACTCTGGGGCCAACGTCCTGACTTTC. As protein: CASEAGNSGANVLTF.

This clone occurred once. The J gene is TRBJ2-3, the V gene TRBV6-6; TRBD2 aligns across 9 bases. The CDR3 is 14 amino acids. CDR1 MNHNY and CDR2 SVGAGI come from the germline V gene (reference sequence). The ends lost 5 bases at V and 4 bases at J; junction bases unmatched: 4. The DNA for the CDR3 is TGTGCCAGCAGTCCGGGACTAGCATCAGATACGCAGTATTTT. Protein product: CASSPGLASDTQYF.